This entry features one T cell receptor beta chain sequence. As yet, its antigen is unknown. The CDR3 is 16 residues long. Germline assignment: CDR1 SGHNT and CDR2 YYREEE (reference sequence). Between the trimmed V and J ends, which lost 3 bases and 7 bases, there was a span of 23 bases. This record belongs to a study of T cell responses to AZD1222 COVID-19 vaccine. Study-wide background: Doses given second, at about 4 or about 12 weeks, were pooled. The study, taken as a whole, reports: Close to half of spike-specific TCRs reportedly recognize unmutated variant regions. Distributed over spike, vaccine-associated CD4 TCRs predominated at 160-218 and 743-854. At baseline, seropositivity was found in only a handful of AZD1222 recipients.

Clones were sequenced by immunoSEQ multiplex PCR, and TCRdb holds only the in-frame ones, with some missing. The sample has around 140,000 clones; roughly 92% are singletons. The chain uses TRBV5-4 and TRBJ2-7, with TRBD1 as a possible D gene (7 bases). Here the sequenced sample was peripheral blood, taken on day 0 of AZD1222 vaccination. The clonotype was recovered from an adult in good health. DNA of the CDR3: TGTGCCAGCAGCTCGGGGGACAGACGCTCTTCGTCGGAGCAGTACTTC. Its translation is CASSSGDRRSSSEQYF.